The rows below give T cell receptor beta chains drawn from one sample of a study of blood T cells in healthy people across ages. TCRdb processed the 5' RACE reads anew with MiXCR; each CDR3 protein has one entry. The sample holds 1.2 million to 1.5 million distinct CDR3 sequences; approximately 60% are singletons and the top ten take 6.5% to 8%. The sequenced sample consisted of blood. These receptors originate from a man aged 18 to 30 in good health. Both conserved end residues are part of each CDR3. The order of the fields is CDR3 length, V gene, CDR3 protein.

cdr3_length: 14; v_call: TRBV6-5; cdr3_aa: CASSVLGRTDTQYF
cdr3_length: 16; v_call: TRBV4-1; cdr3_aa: CASSQDPAGEGYEQYF
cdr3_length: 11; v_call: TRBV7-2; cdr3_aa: CASSLYDTQYF
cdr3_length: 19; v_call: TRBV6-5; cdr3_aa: CTSSYPPGQGIRGANVLTF
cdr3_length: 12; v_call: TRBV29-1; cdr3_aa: CSVEEENFRQFF
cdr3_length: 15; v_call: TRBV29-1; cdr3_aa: CSVELTFEGTGELFF
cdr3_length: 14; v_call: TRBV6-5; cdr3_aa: CASSRQGTIETQYF
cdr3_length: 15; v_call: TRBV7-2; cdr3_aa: CASSLAARFSDTQYF
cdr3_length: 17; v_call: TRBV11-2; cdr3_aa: CASSRNYRDRLYNEQFF
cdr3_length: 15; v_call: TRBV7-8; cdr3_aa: CASSLRQTTPYEQYF
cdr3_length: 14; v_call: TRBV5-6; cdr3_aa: CASSLKVAGYGYTF
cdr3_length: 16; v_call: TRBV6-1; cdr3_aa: CASSAGVGTGSYEQYF
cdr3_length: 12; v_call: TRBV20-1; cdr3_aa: CSAQATGDEQFF
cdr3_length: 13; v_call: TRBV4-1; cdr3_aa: CASSQEGYMPQHF
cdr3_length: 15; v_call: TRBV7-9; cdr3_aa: CASSSGLAVYYEQYF
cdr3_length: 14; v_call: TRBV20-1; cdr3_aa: CSAQLQGARETQYF
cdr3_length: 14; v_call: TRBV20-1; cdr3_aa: CSASLLAGWGEQFF
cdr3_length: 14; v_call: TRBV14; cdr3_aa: CATNRGRLTDTQYF
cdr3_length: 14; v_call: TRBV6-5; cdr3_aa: CASSYGDGAYGYTF
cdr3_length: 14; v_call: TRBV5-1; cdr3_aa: CASSNDIGDTEAFF
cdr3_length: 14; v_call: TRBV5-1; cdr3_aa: CASSSSGTTYEQYF
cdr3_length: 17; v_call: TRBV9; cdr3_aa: CASSLNIAGGWDNEQFF
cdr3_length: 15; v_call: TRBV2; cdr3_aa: CASRDRVTNTGELFF
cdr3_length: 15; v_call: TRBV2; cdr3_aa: CASSRTGTGDYKRYF
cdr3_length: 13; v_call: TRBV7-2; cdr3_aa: CASSVPAVETQYF
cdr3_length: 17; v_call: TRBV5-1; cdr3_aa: CASIAGGPNGGTGELFF
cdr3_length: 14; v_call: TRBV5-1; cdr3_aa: CASSLQTGGNEQFF
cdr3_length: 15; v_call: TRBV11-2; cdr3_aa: CASIPTGGARNEQFF
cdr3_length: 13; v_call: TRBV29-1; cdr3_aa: CSVEEGYAHEQYF
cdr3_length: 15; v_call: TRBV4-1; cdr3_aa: CASSQDLLLNTEAFF
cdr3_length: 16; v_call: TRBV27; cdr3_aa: CASSLSSPGSTDTQYF
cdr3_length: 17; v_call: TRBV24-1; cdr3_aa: CATSGADPGGVSYEQYF
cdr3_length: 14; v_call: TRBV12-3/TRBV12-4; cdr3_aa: CASRPATGGHEQYF
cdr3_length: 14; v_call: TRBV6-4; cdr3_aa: CASSESGGGNEQYF
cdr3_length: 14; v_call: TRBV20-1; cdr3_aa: CSASSQGVVYEQYF
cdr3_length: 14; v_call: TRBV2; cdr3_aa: CASTLRDLTYEQYF
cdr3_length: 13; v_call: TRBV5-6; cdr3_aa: CAAGDSGANVLTF
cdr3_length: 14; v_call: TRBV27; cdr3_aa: CASGREDSYNEQFF
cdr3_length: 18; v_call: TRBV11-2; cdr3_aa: CAGSLVFDGGLVSYEQYF
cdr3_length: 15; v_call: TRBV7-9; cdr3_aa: CASSLVASVIETQYF
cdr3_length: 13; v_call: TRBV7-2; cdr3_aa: CASSPTGPGTQYF